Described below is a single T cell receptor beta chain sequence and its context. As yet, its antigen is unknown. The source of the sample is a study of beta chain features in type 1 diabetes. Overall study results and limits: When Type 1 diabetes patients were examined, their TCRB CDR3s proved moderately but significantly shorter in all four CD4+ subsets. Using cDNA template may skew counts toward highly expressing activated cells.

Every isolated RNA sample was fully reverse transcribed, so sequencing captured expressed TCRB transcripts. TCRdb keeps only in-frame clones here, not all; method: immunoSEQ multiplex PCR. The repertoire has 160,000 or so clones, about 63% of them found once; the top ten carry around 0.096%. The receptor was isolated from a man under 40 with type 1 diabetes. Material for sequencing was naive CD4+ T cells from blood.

The CDR3 DNA reads TGCGCCAGCAGCCCACCGAACACAGATACGCAGTATTTT. Its translation is CASSPPNTDTQYF. The chain has TRBV4-3 and TRBJ2-3; no reliable D call. The CDR3 runs 13 residues. Trimming removed 4 bases from V and 2 bases from J, with 7 bases in between. Germline CDR1 and CDR2: LGHNA and YSLEER.